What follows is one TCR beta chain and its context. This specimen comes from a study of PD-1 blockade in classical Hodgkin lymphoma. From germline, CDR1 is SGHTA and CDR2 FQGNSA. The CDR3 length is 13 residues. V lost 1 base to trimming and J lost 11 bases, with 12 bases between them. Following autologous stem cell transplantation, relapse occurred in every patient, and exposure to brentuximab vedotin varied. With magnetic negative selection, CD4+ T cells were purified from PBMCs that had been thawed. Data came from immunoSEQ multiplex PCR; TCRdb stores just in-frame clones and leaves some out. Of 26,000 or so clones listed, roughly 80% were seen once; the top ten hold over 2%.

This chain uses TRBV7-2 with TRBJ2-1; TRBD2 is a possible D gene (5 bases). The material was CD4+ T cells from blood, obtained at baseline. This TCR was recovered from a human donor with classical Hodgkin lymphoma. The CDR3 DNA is TGTGCCAGCAGCTTAGATCGACTAACTCAGCAGTTCTTC. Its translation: CASSLDRLTQQFF.